This TCR beta chain appears in the sequencing data of a study of T-cell memory formation after mild COVID-19 (dated by TCRdb to 2020 to 2023). About the study as a whole: Most TCR sequence clusters were specific to one of the two donors. In two donors, T-cell clones that expanded and contracted after mild COVID-19 were followed by sequencing TCRalpha and TCRbeta repertoires longitudinally. The cohort comprised two young, previously healthy adult volunteers, one female and one male.

V and J lose 4 bases and 8 bases, and a span of 18 bases separates them. There are 14 amino acids in the CDR3, from cysteine to phenylalanine inclusive. Of the read, only the CDR3 DNA is kept; its 42 bases are in frame from base 1. CDR1 and CDR2 are drawn from the germline V gene (reference sequence): DFQATT, SNEGSKA. TCRdb lists the instrument as Illumina NovaSeq 6000. TCRalpha and TCRbeta cDNA libraries were constructed by 5'RACE with constant-segment primers, with sample barcodes and unique molecular identifiers being introduced. Trizol reagent was used to extract RNA from every sample. The libraries were amplified in two PCR steps, and the second step added a second sample barcode and Illumina TruSeq adapters. Sequencing of the libraries was done on an Illumina NovaSeq, producing 2 x 150 bp paired-end reads. As for the original processing: The reads were demultiplexed and collapsed into UMI-guided consensus sequences using migec v1.2.7. Using mixcr v2.1.11, UMI consensuses were aligned to TRA and TRB V and J templates and then assembled into clonotypes. Expanded or contracted clonotypes were those called significant by both edgeR and NoisET, with noise models trained on biological replicates. For edgeR calls, a false discovery rate-adjusted p below 0.01 and a log2 fold-change threshold of 1 were applied. As an exploratory analysis of dynamics, max-normalized trajectories of the 1000 most abundant clonotypes were examined by PCA with hierarchical clustering. Each responding clone was given a CD4 or CD8 phenotype based on the CD4+ and CD8+ repertoires, which had been sequenced separately. The public sequencing data were trimmed at Q25 with fastp and processed into clonotypes with MiXCR by TCRdb, which kept only in-frame beta chains. Records with the same CDR3 protein are collapsed into one entry carrying the most frequent genes and DNA. The V and J calls and clone size come from TCRdb's table, not from the authors' own analysis. This sample has 350,000 or so distinct CDR3 sequences in its table, and 10% to 15% of those were observed once. The ten largest clones add up to about a fifth of the sample.

Paper-wide results and their limitations: From day 15 to 85, contracting clones showed balanced CD4/CD8 phenotypes, whereas a second wave of clones that expanded from day 15 to 37 leaned towards CD4+. Some responding clones were detected in pre-infection memory, suggesting pre-existing cross-reactive memory T cells joined the SARS-CoV-2 response. Whether the second-wave clones peaking on day 37 were SARS-CoV-2 specific was not confirmed. The study included only a couple of mild cases, and larger cohorts that include severe cases with pre-infection samples were judged to be necessary. Contracting CD4+ clones turned up mainly in the CM and EM memory subsets, whereas EMRA was where CD8+ clones were enriched.

There are a few counts of this clonotype. Its antigen has not been determined. One base away there is no much larger clone; base qualities are not given. Ficoll-Paque density gradient centrifugation was used to isolate PBMCs. The rearranged chain carries TRBV20-1 and TRBJ1-5; a tentative D match to TRBD1 spans 6 bases. The source material was PBMCs or a T cell subset sorted from them (not recorded which). This clonotype originated in a man aged 18 to 29 who had mild COVID-19 (a few samples of this study predate the infection). The sample titles of this study are shuffled in the database, so cell type and time point are left out; the donor was told from shared clones. The CDR3 reads as follows: CSATSGQGSKPQHF. The nucleotides read TGCAGTGCTACCTCGGGACAAGGGAGCAAGCCCCAGCATTTT.